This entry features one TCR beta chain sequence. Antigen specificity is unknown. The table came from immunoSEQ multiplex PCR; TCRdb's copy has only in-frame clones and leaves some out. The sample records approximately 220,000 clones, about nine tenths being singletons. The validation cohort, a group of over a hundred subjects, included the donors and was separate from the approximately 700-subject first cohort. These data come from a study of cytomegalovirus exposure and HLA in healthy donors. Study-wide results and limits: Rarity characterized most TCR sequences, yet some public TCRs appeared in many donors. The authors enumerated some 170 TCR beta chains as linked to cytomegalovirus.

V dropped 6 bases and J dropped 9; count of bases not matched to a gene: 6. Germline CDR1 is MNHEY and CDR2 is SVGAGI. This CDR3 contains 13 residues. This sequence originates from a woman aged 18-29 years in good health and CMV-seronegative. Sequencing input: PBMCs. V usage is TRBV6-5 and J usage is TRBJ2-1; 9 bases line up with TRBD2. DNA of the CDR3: TGTGCCAGCAGAATAGCGGGAGTTCTTGAGCAGTTCTTC. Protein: CASRIAGVLEQFF.